This passage covers 29 T cell receptor beta chains from one sample sequenced in a study of patients and donors after allogeneic stem cell transplantation. TCRdb itself ran the RT-PCR reads through MiXCR, one entry per CDR3 protein. The sample lists about 100,000 distinct CDR3 sequences, approximately 40% seen once, with around 26% in the top ten. The sequencing sample was made of blood, either unsorted or a sorted T cell fraction (not recorded which). These TCRs come from a human donor who was either an allogeneic HSCT recipient or a stem cell or donor lymphocyte infusion donor (not recorded which). It is not recorded whose cells these are; they may come from a transplant donor.

A few counts support this clonotype. V and J are TRBV12-3 or TRBV12-4 and TRBJ2-2; D might be TRBD1 (6 bases). The CDR3 loop spans 15 amino acids. Between the trimmed V and J ends, which lost 4 bases and 2 bases, there was a span of 11 bases. In DNA, the CDR3 is TGTGCCAGCAGTTCTACAGGGCTTAACACCGGGGAGCTGTTTTTT. This encodes CASSSTGLNTGELFF.

This sequence joins TRBV7-8 and TRBJ1-1; D gene ambiguous. The CDR3 runs 13 residues. Germline CDR1 SGHVS, CDR2 FQNEAQ. V was pared by 1 base and J by 11 bases, with 14 bases between. CDR3 DNA: TGTGCCAGCAGCTTAGTCATGTCCTCTGGGGCTTTCTTT. It specifies CASSLVMSSGAFF.

Only a few counts were recorded for this clonotype. This chain links TRBV7-9 with TRBJ1-4; D uncertain. Germline values: CDR1 SEHNR, CDR2 FQNEAQ (reference sequence). The germline V and J ends were trimmed by 2 bases and 3 bases, with 10 bases remaining between them. This CDR3 has 15 residues. The DNA for the CDR3 is TGTGCCAGCAGCTTACGGGATCCTGCTAATGAAAAACTGTTTTTT. Its protein is CASSLRDPANEKLFF. The entire variable domain, with the rest obtained from reference TRBV7-9 and TRBJ1-4, is as follows: DTGVSQNPRHKITKRGQNVTFRCDPISEHNRLYWYRQTLGQGPEFLTYFQNEAQLEKSRLLSDRFSAERPKGSFSTLEIQRTEQGDSAMYLCASSLRDPANEKLFFGSGTQLSVL.

This clonotype was seen many times. This CDR3 is CATSRDRDSNQPQHF. In DNA form, the CDR3 reads TGTGCCACCAGCAGAGATAGGGATAGCAATCAGCCCCAGCATTTT. J is TRBJ1-5 and V is TRBV15; no clear D gene. V gave up 0 bases and J gave up 0 bases, with 6 bases separating them. Germline CDR1 is LNHNV and CDR2 is YYDKDF (reference sequence). CDR3 length: 15 amino acids.

This clonotype showed up just a few times. The V and J genes are TRBV19 and TRBJ2-2, with no clear D. The CDR3 loop spans 16 amino acids. Germline CDR1 reads LNHDA; CDR2 reads SQIVND (reference sequence). The V end was cut by 5 bases, the J end by 1 base, with 14 bases between. CDR3 DNA sequence: TGTGCCAGTAGTCTTTGGGTTTTCCGGAACACCGGGGAGCTGTTTTTT. It codes for CASSLWVFRNTGELFF.

This clonotype was seen only a few times. This chain links TRBV20-1 with TRBJ2-3, with unresolved D. The germline V gene encodes CDR1 DFQATT and CDR2 SNEGSKA (reference sequence). The CDR3 length is 11 residues. Trimming took off 6 bases at V and 0 bases at J, with 4 bases between the two ends. CDR3 sequence (DNA): TGCAGTGCGGTTAGCACAGATACGCAGTATTTT. It codes for CSAVSTDTQYF.

This clonotype has just a few counts. The CDR3 DNA sequence: TGCGCCAGCAGCCTAGCCCCGACGGTCGGGAACACTGAAGCTTTCTTT. Translated: CASSLAPTVGNTEAFF. V usage is TRBV4-3 and J usage is TRBJ1-1; the D is unclear. Germline CDR1 is LGHNA and CDR2 is YSLEER. V was clipped by 4 bases and J by 1 base, with 16 bases between them. CDR3 length: 16 residues.

V gene TRBV24-1 combines with J gene TRBJ1-1, with D hard to call. The CDR3 totals 15 residues. V lost 5 bases to trimming and J lost 1 base, with 13 bases between them. The germline CDR1 and CDR2 sequences are KGHDR and SFDVKD. The CDR3 loop reads CATSGSSLGNTEAFF. In nucleotides, the CDR3 is TGTGCCACCAGTGGGAGTTCTTTGGGGAACACTGAAGCTTTCTTT.

In DNA form, the CDR3 reads TGCAGTGCTAGGGACAGGGGGCGCAATCAGCCCCAGCATTTT. Its translation is CSARDRGRNQPQHF. V is TRBV20-1 and J is TRBJ1-5; 11 bases match TRBD1. Unmatched junction bases numbered 0, after V lost 3 bases and J lost 2 bases. The CDR3 spans 14 residues. Germline V gene lookup returns CDR1 DFQATT and CDR2 SNEGSKA (reference sequence).

The chain carries TRBV18 and TRBJ2-5; D gene unclear. CDR3 size: 14 residues. V was shortened by 4 bases and J by 3 bases, with 12 bases between the two germline ends. Germline lookup yields CDR1 KGHSH and CDR2 LQKENI. Written as DNA, the CDR3 is TGTGCCAGCTCACAACAGCTGTCCGAAGAGACCCAGTACTTC. It codes for CASSQQLSEETQYF.

The chain employs TRBV3-1 and TRBJ1-5; 7 bases map to TRBD1. Germline CDR1 and CDR2: LGHDT and YNNKEL (reference sequence). The CDR3 sequence is 13 residues long. V was clipped by 3 bases and J by 7 bases; unmatched bases: 3. The CDR3 DNA reads as TGTGCCAGCAGCCAGACAGGGAGGCAGCCCCAGCATTTT. Translated, it gives CASSQTGRQPQHF.

The J gene is TRBJ1-5, the V gene TRBV5-5; D gene ambiguous. This CDR3 is 14 amino acids long. Germline loops: CDR1 SGHKS, CDR2 YYEKEE (reference sequence). The V and J ends lost 0 bases and 6 bases respectively, with 10 bases between them. The CDR3 DNA reads as TGTGCCAGCAGCTTGGATACCGGGGTTCAGCCCCAGCATTTT. Residues: CASSLDTGVQPQHF.

The sample holds a few counts of this clonotype. The rearrangement uses TRBV12-3 or TRBV12-4 and TRBJ1-4; possibly TRBD1 for D (5 bases). The CDR3 spans 14 residues. The V end was cut by 6 bases, the J end by 1 base, with 9 bases between. CDR3 nucleotides: TGTGCCAGCAGCACAGGCGGAACTAATGAAAAACTGTTTTTT. The encoded protein is CASSTGGTNEKLFF.

This clonotype appeared many times. The chain recombines TRBV7-9 with TRBJ1-1; 8 bases agree with TRBD1. V gave up 2 bases and J gave up 6 bases; unmatched junction bases: 5. The CDR3 has 14 amino acids. Germline-derived CDR1 and CDR2 are SEHNR and FQNEAQ (reference sequence). The CDR3 region is CASSLFQGASEAFF. The CDR3 nucleotides read TGTGCCAGCAGCTTATTTCAGGGGGCGTCTGAAGCTTTCTTT.

This clonotype has more than one count but fewer than ten. The chain employs TRBV5-1 and TRBJ2-3; D is possibly TRBD2 (6 bases). The germline CDR1 and CDR2 sequences are SGHRS and YFSETQ. V lost 0 bases to trimming and J lost 5 bases, with 7 bases between them. CDR3 size: 13 residues. CDR3 DNA sequence: TGCGCCAGCAGCTTGGCCGGGGGAGATACGCAGTATTTT. Protein sequence: CASSLAGGDTQYF.

This clonotype was counted a single time. The V call is TRBV10-1, the J call TRBJ1-1; D remains unclear. The CDR3 covers 18 residues. CDR1 is WNHNN, CDR2 SYGVQD, per germline (reference sequence). Trimming cost V 0 bases and J 0 bases, with 17 bases left between them. The CDR3 region has the DNA TGCGCCAGCAGTGAGTCGTTCACCGATACCATAATGAACACTGAAGCTTTCTTT. Protein sequence: CASSESFTDTIMNTEAFF.

This chain connects TRBV20-1 to TRBJ2-1; 11 nucleotides agree with TRBD2. V lost 3 bases, J lost 5 bases, and 6 bases stayed unmatched. Germline loops: CDR1 DFQATT, CDR2 SNEGSKA (reference sequence). The CDR3 extends over 15 amino acids. CDR3 residues: CSARLAGGGNNEQFF. The CDR3, as DNA: TGCAGTGCTAGGCTAGCGGGAGGAGGAAACAATGAGCAGTTCTTC.

This clonotype was seen more than once but under ten times. The V call is TRBV5-1, the J call TRBJ1-2; tentative D call: TRBD1 (5 bases). The CDR3 loop spans 14 amino acids. The germline gives CDR1 SGHRS, CDR2 YFSETQ. Trimming removed 3 bases at V and 5 bases at J, with 14 bases between. The CDR3 sequence: CASSWDETQYGYTF. The CDR3 coding sequence is TGCGCCAGCAGCTGGGACGAGACCCAATATGGCTACACCTTC.

This clonotype occurred a few times. The chain has TRBV10-3 and TRBJ1-6, with D perhaps TRBD1 (5 bases). Trimming stripped 4 bases from V and 0 bases from J, with 16 bases between. Germline V lookup: CDR1 ENHRY, CDR2 SYGVKD. This CDR3 has 18 residues. The CDR3 bases are TGTGCCATCAGTGCGGGCAGGGTGGAGAGCTCCTATAATTCACCCCTCCACTTT. It encodes CAISAGRVESSYNSPLHF.

The chain has TRBV28 and TRBJ2-5; D may match TRBD1 or TRBD2 (7 bases each). The V and J ends lost 7 bases and 5 bases respectively, with 20 bases between them. This CDR3 region has 15 residues. Germline V lookup: CDR1 MDHEN, CDR2 SYDVKM. CDR3 DNA sequence: TGTGCCAGCATTCAGGGGGGGAACGTGCGGGAGACCCAGTACTTC. Its protein product is CASIQGGNVRETQYF.

The gene calls are TRBV20-1 and TRBJ2-7; 10 nucleotides match TRBD2. Unmatched junction bases numbered 5, after V lost 7 bases and J lost 2 bases. The CDR3 loop spans 13 amino acids. Germline CDR1 is DFQATT and CDR2 is SNEGSKA (reference sequence). The CDR3 loop reads CSVGTSVAYEQYF. The DNA of the CDR3 is TGCAGTGTAGGGACTAGCGTCGCCTACGAGCAGTACTTC.

The chain carries TRBV24-1 and TRBJ2-7; 9 nucleotides align to TRBD2. Losses at the gene ends were 4 bases for V and 8 bases for J; bases not matched to a gene: 8. In germline, CDR1 is KGHDR, CDR2 SFDVKD. This CDR3 has 14 residues. CDR3 amino acids: CATSEAGTSLQQYF. The CDR3 nucleotides read TGTGCCACCAGTGAAGCCGGGACTAGCTTGCAGCAGTACTTC.

This clonotype turned up a few times. J is TRBJ2-3 and V is TRBV12-3 or TRBV12-4; D uncertain. V lost 10 bases, J lost 5 bases, and 10 bases lay in between. The CDR3 totals 11 residues. In DNA, the CDR3 is TGTGCCACCAGCTACGGAGATACGCAGTATTTT. It is translated as CATSYGDTQYF.

The chain links TRBV5-1 to TRBJ2-2; tentative D call: TRBD2 (6 bases). V shed 4 bases and J shed 5 bases, with 24 bases lying between them. The CDR3 runs 18 residues. CDR1 and CDR2 (germline): SGHRS, YFSETQ. The CDR3 sequence is CASSRMSLGGSQTGELFF. CDR3 sequence (DNA): TGCGCCAGCAGCCGCATGTCTTTGGGAGGCAGCCAAACCGGGGAGCTGTTTTTT.

The chain links TRBV29-1 to TRBJ2-1, with D tentatively TRBD2 (5 bases). The V and J ends lost 7 bases and 6 bases respectively, with 10 bases between them. CDR1 and CDR2 (germline): SQVTM, ANQGSEA. This CDR3 is built from 11 residues. The CDR3 DNA reads as TGCAGCGGCCGGAGGAGCAATGAGCAGTTCTTC. Protein product: CSGRRSNEQFF.

This clonotype has a handful of counts. The rearrangement uses TRBV28 and TRBJ1-6, with D unclear. Germline CDR1 is MDHEN and CDR2 is SYDVKM. This CDR3 has 12 residues. V lost 5 bases and J lost 12, with 11 bases in between. The CDR3 DNA follows: TGTGCCAGCAGTGTTGAGGACCGACCCCTCCACTTT. Its translation is CASSVEDRPLHF.

J is TRBJ1-6 and V is TRBV6-2 or TRBV6-3; D call uncertain. Trimming took off 4 bases at V and 14 bases at J, with 15 bases between the two ends. Germline V lookup: CDR1 MNHEY, CDR2 SVGEGT. CDR3 length equals 13 residues. The CDR3 is CASSSRWVGALHF. The CDR3 DNA is TGTGCCAGCAGTTCGCGTTGGGTCGGGGCCCTCCACTTT.

The chain is built from TRBV5-1 and TRBJ2-1, with TRBD2 as a possible D gene (5 bases). The V end lost 6 bases, the J end lost 8 bases, and 15 bases lay between the germline ends. The V gene's germline CDR1 is SGHRS and CDR2 YFSETQ. This CDR3 is 13 amino acids long. This CDR3 is CASIKRRGDEQFF. In DNA, the CDR3 is TGCGCCAGCATTAAGCGGAGAGGAGATGAGCAGTTCTTC. Based on the CDR3 plus reference TRBV5-1 and TRBJ2-1, the full variable domain is KAGVTQTPRYLIKTRGQQVTLSCSPISGHRSVSWYQQTPGQGLQFLFEYFSETQRNKGNFPGRFSGRQFSNSRSEMNVSTLELGDSALYLCASIKRRGDEQFFGPGTRLTVL.

The chain has TRBV20-1 and TRBJ2-7; 7 bases fit TRBD1. The length of the CDR3 is 13 residues. CDR1 DFQATT and CDR2 SNEGSKA come from the germline V gene (reference sequence). Unmatched junction bases numbered 9, after V lost 5 bases and J lost 5 bases. CDR3 bases: TGCAGTGCTCCCGGGACAGCACTCAACGAGCAGTACTTC. Protein product: CSAPGTALNEQYF.